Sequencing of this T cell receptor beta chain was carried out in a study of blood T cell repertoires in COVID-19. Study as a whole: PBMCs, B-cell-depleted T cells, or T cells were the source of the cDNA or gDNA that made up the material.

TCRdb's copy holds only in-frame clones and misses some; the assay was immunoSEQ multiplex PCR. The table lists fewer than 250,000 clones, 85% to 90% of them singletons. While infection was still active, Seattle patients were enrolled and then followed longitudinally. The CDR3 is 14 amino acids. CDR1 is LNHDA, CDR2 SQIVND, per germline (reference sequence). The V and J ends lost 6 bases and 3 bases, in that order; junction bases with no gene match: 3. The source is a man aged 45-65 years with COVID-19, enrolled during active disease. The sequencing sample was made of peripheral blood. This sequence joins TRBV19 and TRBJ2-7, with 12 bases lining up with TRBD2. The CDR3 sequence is CASSTSGRNYEQYF. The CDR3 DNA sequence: TGTGCCAGTAGCACTAGCGGGAGGAACTACGAGCAGTACTTC.